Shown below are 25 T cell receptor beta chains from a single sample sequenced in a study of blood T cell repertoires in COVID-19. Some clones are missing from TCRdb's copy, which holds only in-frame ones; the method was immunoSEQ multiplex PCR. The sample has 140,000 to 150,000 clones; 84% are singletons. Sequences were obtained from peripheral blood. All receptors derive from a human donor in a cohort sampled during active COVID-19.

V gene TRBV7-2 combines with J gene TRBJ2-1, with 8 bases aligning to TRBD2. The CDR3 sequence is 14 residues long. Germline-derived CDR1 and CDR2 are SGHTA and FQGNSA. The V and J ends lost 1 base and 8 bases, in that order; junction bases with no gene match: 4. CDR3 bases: TGTGCCAGCAGCTTAGGCGGGGGGAGCTATGAGCAGTTCTTC. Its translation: CASSLGGGSYEQFF.

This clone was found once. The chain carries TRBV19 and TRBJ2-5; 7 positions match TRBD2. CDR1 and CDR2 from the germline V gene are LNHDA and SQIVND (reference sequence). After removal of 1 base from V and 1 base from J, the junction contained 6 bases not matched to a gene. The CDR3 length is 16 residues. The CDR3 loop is CASSIGSGASQETQYF. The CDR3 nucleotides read TGTGCCAGTAGTATAGGCAGCGGGGCGAGCCAAGAGACCCAGTACTTC.

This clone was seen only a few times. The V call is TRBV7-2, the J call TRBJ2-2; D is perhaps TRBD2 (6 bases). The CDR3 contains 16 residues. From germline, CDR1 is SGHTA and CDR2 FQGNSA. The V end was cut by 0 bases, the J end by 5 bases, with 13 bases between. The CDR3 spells CASSLAWGAGTGELFF. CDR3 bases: TGTGCCAGCAGCTTAGCCTGGGGCGCGGGGACCGGGGAGCTGTTTTTT.

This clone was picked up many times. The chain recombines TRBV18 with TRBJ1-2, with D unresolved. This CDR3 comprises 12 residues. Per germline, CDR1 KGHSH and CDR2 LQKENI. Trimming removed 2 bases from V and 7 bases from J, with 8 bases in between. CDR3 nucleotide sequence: TGTGCCAGCTCACCAGCTACGGGTGGCTACACCTTC. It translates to CASSPATGGYTF.

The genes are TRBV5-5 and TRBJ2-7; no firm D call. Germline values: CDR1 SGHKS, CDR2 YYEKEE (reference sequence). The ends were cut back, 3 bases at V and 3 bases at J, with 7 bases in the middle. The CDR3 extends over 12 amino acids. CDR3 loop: CASSSSIYEQYF. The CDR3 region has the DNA TGTGCCAGCAGCTCATCTATCTACGAGCAGTACTTC.

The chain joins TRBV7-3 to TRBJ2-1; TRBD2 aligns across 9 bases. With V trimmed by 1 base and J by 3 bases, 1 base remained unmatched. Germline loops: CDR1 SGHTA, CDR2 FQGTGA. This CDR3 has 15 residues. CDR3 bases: TGTGCCAGCAGCTTAAGTAGCGGGAGCTACAATGAGCAGTTCTTC. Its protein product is CASSLSSGSYNEQFF.

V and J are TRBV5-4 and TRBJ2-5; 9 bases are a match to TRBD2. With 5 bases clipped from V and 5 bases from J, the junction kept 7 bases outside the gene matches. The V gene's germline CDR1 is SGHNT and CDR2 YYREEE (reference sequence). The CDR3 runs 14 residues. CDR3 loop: CASRSGGLKETQYF. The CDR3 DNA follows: TGTGCCAGCAGAAGCGGGGGGCTTAAGGAGACCCAGTACTTC.

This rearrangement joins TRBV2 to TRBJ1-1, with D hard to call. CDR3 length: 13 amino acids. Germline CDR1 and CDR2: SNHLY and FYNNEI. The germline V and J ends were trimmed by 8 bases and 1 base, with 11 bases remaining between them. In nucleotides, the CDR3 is TGTGCCAGCCCCTACAGTCGGAACACTGAAGCTTTCTTT. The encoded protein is CASPYSRNTEAFF. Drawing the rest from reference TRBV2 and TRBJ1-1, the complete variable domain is EPEVTQTPSHQVTQMGQEVILRCVPISNHLYFYWYRQILGQKVEFLVSFYNNEISEKSEIFDDQFSVERPDGSNFTLKIRSTKLEDSAMYFCASPYSRNTEAFFGQGTRLTVV.

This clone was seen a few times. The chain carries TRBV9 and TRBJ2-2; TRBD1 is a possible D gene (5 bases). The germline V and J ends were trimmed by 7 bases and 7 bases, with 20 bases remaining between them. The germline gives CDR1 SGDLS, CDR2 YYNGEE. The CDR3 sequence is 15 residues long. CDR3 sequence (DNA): TGTGCCAGCGGCCGGCAGGGTTTTCGGAACGGGGAGCTGTTTTTT. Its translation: CASGRQGFRNGELFF.

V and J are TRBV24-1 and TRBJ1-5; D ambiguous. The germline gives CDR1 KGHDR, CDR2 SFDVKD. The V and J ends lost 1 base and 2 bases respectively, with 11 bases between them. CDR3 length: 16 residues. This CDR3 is CATSDFRGEGNQPQHF. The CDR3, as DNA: TGTGCCACCAGTGATTTTCGGGGTGAGGGCAATCAGCCCCAGCATTTT.

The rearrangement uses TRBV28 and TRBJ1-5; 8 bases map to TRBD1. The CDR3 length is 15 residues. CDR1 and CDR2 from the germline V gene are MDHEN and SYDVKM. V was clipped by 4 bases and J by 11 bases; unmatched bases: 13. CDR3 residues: CASSSSKKQGGAQHF. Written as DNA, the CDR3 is TGTGCCAGCAGTTCAAGTAAAAAACAGGGGGGAGCCCAGCATTTT. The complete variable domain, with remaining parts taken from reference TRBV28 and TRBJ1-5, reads DVKVTQSSRYLVKRTGEKVFLECVQDMDHENMFWYRQDPGLGLRLIYFSYDVKMKEKGDIPEGYSVSREKKERFSLILESASTNQTSMYLCASSSSKKQGGAQHFGDGTRLSIL.

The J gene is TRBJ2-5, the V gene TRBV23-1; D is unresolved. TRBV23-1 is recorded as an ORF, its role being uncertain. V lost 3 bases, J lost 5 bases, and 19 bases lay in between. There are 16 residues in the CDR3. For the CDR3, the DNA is TGCGCCAGCAGTCAGGCCGTCGATAAAACCGGGGAGACCCAGTACTTC. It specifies CASSQAVDKTGETQYF.

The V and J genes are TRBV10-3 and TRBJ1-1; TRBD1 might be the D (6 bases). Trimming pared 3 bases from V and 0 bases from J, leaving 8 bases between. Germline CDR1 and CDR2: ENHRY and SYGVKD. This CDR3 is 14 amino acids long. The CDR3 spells CAISENRVNTEAFF. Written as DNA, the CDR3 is TGTGCCATCAGTGAAAACAGGGTGAACACTGAAGCTTTCTTT.

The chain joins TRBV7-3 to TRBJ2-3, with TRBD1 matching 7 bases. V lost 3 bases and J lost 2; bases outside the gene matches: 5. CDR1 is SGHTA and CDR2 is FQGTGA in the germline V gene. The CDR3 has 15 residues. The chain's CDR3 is CASSFQGDHTDTQYF. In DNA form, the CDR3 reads TGTGCCAGCAGCTTCCAGGGGGACCACACAGATACGCAGTATTTT. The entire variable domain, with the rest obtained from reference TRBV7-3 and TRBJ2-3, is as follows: GAGVSQTPSNKVTEKGKYVELRCDPISGHTALYWYRQSLGQGPEFLIYFQGTGAADDSGLPNDRFFAVRPEGSVSTLKIQRTERGDSAVYLCASSFQGDHTDTQYFGPGTRLTVL.

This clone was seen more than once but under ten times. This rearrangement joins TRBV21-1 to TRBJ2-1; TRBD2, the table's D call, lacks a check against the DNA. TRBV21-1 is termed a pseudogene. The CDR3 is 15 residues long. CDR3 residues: CASPNTEGKNNEQFF. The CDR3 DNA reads TGTGCCAGTCCCAATACGGAGGGTAAAAACAATGAGCAGTTCTTC.

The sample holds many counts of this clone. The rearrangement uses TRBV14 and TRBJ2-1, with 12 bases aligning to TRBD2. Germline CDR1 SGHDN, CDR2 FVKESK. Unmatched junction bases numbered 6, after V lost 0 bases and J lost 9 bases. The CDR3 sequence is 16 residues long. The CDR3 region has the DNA TGTGCCAGCAGCCAAGACCTAGCGGGGGGGAAGGGTGAGCAGTTCTTC. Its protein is CASSQDLAGGKGEQFF.

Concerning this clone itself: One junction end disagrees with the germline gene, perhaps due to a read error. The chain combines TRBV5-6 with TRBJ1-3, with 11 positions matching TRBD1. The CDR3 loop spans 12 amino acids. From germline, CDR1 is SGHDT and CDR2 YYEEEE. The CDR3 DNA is TGTGCCAGCAGCCCGGGACAGGGGGGCCCAAATTTT. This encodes CASSPGQGGPNF.

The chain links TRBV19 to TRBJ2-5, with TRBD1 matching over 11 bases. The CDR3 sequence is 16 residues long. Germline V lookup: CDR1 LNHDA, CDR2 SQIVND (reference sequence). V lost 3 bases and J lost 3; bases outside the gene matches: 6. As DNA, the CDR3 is TGTGCCAGTAGTATTGGGACAGGGGGGTGGAAAGAGACCCAGTACTTC. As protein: CASSIGTGGWKETQYF.

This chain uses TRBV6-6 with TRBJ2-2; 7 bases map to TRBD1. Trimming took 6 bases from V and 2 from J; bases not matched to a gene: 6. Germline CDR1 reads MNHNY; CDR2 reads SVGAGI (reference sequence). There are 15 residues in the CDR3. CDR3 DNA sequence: TGTGCCAGCAGGACGGGACAGCTAAACACCGGGGAGCTGTTTTTT. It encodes CASRTGQLNTGELFF.

The CDR3 region has the DNA TGTGCCAGCAGCTTGGTACAGGGACAACAAGAGACCCAGTACTTC. Residues: CASSLVQGQQETQYF. The chain uses TRBV5-6 and TRBJ2-5, with D perhaps matching TRBD1 (6 bases). Germline-derived CDR1 and CDR2 are SGHDT and YYEEEE. Trimming pared 0 bases from V and 2 bases from J, leaving 11 bases between. The CDR3 sequence is 15 residues long.

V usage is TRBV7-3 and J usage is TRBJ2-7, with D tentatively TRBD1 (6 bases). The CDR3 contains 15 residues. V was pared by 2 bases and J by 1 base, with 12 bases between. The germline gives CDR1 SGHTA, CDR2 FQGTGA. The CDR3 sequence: CASSLQTGQSYEQYF. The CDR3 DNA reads TGTGCCAGCAGCTTACAGACAGGTCAATCCTACGAGCAGTACTTC.

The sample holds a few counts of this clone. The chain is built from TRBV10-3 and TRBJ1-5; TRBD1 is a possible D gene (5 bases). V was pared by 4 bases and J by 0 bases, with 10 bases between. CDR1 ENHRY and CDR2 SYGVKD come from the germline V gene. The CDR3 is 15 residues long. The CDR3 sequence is CAISGGRDSNQPQHF. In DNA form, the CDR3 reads TGTGCCATCAGTGGGGGCAGAGATAGCAATCAGCCCCAGCATTTT.

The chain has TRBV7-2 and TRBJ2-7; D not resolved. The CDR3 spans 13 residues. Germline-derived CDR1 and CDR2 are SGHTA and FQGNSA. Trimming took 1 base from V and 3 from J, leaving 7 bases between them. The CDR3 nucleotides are TGTGCCAGCAGCTTAGATCAGGTCTACGAGCAGTACTTC. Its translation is CASSLDQVYEQYF.

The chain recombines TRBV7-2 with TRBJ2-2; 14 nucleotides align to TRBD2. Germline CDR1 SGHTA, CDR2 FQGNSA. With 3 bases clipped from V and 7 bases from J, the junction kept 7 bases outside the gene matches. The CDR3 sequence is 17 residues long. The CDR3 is CASSFSTSGRAGGELFF. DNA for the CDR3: TGTGCCAGCAGCTTCTCGACTAGCGGGAGGGCCGGCGGGGAGCTGTTTTTT.

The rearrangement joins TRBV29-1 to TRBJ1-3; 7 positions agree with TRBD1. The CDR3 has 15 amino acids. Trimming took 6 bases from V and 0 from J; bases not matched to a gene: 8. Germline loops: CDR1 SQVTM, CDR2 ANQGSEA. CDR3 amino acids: CSVRDSTFSGNTIYF. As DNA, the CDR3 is TGCAGCGTCCGGGACAGCACCTTCTCTGGAAACACCATATATTTT.